In this sample, the clone carrying this TCR beta chain turned up a few times. Antigen specificity is unknown. A sample-barcoded 5' primer and a J-beta primer mix were used in a second PCR of about 6 to 11 cycles. TCRdb itself ran the 5' RACE reads through MiXCR, one entry per CDR3 protein. This sample has about 1.5 million distinct CDR3 sequences, with roughly 45% found just once. This sample stems from a study of blood T cells in healthy people across ages. The study, taken as a whole, reports: Higher diversity, along with more naive CD4+ cells, distinguished long-lived donors from aged donors. PBMCs went unsorted, and a conclusive naive versus antigen-experienced comparison was therefore prevented.

CDR1 and CDR2 (germline): LNHDA, SQIVND (reference sequence). The V segment lost 4 bases and the J segment 10 bases; nucleotides outside the gene matches: 5. The CDR3 length is 15 residues. Sequenced input: blood. The chain combines TRBV19 with TRBJ2-1, with TRBD2 matching 15 bases. The TCR comes from a woman between 18 and 29 years old in good health. CDR3 DNA: TGTGCCAGTAGTAGTGGGACTAGCGGGAGGTCGGAGCAGTTCTTC. This translates into CASSSGTSGRSEQFF.